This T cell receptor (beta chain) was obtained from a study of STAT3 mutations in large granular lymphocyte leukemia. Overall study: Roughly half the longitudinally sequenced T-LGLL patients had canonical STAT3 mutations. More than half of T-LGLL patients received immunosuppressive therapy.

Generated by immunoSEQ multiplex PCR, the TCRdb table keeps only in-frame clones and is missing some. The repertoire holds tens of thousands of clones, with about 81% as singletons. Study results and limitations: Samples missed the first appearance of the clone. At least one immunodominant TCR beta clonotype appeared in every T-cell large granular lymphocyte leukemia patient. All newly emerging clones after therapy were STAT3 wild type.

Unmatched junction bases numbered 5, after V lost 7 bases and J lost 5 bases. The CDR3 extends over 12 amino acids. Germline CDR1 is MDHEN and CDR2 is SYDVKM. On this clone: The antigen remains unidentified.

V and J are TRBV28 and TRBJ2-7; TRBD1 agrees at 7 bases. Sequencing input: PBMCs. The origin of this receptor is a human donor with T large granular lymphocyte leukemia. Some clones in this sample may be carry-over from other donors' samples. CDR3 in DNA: TGTGCCAGCATCAAGGGGGCGAACGAGCAGTACTTC. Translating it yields CASIKGANEQYF.